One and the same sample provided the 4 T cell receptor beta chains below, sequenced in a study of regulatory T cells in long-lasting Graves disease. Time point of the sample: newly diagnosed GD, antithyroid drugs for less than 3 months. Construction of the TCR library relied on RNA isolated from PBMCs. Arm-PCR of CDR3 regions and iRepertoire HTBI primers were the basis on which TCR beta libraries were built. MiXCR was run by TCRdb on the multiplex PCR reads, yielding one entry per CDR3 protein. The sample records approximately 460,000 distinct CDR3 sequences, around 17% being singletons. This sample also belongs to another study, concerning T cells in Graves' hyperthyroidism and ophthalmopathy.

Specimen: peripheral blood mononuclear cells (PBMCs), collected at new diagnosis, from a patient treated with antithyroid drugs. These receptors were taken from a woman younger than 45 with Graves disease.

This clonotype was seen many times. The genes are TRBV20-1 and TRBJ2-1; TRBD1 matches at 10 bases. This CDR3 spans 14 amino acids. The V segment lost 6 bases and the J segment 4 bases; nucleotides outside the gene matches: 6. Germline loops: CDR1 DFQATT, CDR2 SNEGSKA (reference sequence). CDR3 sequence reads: CSAEPGQGYNEQFF. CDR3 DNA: TGCAGTGCCGAGCCGGGACAGGGGTACAATGAGCAGTTCTTC.

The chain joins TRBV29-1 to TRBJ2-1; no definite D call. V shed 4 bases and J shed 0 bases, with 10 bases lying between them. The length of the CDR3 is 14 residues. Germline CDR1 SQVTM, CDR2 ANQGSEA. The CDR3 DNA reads TGCAGCGTTGTGGCCGTAAGCTCCTACAATGAGCAGTTCTTC. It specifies CSVVAVSSYNEQFF.

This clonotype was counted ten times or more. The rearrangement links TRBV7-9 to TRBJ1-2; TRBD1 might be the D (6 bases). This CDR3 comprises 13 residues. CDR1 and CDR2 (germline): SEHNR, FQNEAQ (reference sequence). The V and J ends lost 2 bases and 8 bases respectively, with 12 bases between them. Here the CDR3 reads CASSLTSGEGYTF. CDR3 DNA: TGTGCCAGCAGCTTAACATCAGGGGAAGGCTACACCTTC.

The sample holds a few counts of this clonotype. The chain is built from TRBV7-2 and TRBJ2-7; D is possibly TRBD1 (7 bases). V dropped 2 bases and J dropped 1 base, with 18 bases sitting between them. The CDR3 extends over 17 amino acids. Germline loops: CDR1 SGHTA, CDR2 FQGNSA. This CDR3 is CASSLTGGTVLSYEQYF. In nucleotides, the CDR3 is TGTGCCAGCAGCTTAACGGGCGGGACAGTTCTTTCCTACGAGCAGTACTTC.